This T cell receptor beta chain was observed in a study of T cell repertoires in cytomegalovirus infection. General observations from the study: Across the ex vivo response, the dominant clonotypes were HLA-C-restricted CMV-specific TCR beta clonotypes.

Each CDR3 protein gets one entry after TCRdb re-called the reads with MiXCR. Of some 270,000 distinct CDR3 sequences in the sample, more than 15% were seen once. The CDR3 contains 15 residues. Trimming cost V 4 bases and J 5 bases; bases outside gene matches: 10. Germline V gives CDR1 SGHDN, CDR2 FVKESK. Turning to this clonotype: Antigen unknown.

The chain carries TRBV14 and TRBJ2-7, with 8 bases fitting TRBD1. The sequence was collected from a human donor in good health (CMV status not recorded). Some clones in this sample may be carry-over from other donors' samples. Specimen: CD8+ T cells from PBMCs. The chain's CDR3 is CASSPLQGVDDEQYF. In DNA form, the CDR3 reads TGTGCCAGCAGCCCTTTACAGGGGGTGGATGACGAGCAGTACTTC.